This T cell receptor (beta chain) originates from a study of cytomegalovirus exposure and HLA in healthy donors. Study-wide findings and caveats: A later analysis appeared to link common viral pathogens to several of the most significant clusters.

In germline, CDR1 is LNHDA, CDR2 SQIVND (reference sequence). Trimming removed 2 bases from V and 4 bases from J, with 8 bases in between. This CDR3 region has 13 residues. Concerning this clone: What it recognizes is unknown.

This PCR relied on a set of 60 Vbeta primers and 13 Jbeta primers. Some clones are missing from TCRdb's copy, which holds only in-frame ones; the method was immunoSEQ multiplex PCR. The table lists over 150,000 clones, about three quarters of them singletons. Sequences were obtained from PBMCs. The chain combines TRBV19 with TRBJ2-5; D remains unclear. The TCR comes from a woman in her thirties or forties in good health and CMV-seropositive. Written as DNA, the CDR3 is TGTGCCAGTAGTATATCCGTGGCAGAGACCCAGTACTTC. Its translation is CASSISVAETQYF.